A single T cell receptor (beta chain) is shown here with its context. Its antigen remains unknown. These data originate in a study of shared clonotypes between healthy human individuals. Several immunoSEQ plates received, in even portions, the genomic DNA of each subset. Method: immunoSEQ multiplex PCR; TCRdb's copy keeps in-frame clones and lacks some. The sample holds some 1,400,000 clones, roughly 96% seen once. Germline loops: CDR1 LGHNA, CDR2 YNFKEQ. CDR3 length: 16 residues. Trimming pared 3 bases from V and 0 bases from J, leaving 13 bases between. General study points: For naive CD4 cells, 4% to 5% of clonotypes were shared across a few donors.

This rearrangement joins TRBV4-2 to TRBJ2-3; D gene ambiguous. This receptor was obtained from a man aged 25 to 45 in good health. Material: naive CD4+ T cells sorted from blood. Documented subset: CD45RA+ positively selected. The CDR3 region has the DNA TGTGCCAGCAGCCAGGTAGGCTCCCTAAGCACAGATACGCAGTATTTT. Translated: CASSQVGSLSTDTQYF.